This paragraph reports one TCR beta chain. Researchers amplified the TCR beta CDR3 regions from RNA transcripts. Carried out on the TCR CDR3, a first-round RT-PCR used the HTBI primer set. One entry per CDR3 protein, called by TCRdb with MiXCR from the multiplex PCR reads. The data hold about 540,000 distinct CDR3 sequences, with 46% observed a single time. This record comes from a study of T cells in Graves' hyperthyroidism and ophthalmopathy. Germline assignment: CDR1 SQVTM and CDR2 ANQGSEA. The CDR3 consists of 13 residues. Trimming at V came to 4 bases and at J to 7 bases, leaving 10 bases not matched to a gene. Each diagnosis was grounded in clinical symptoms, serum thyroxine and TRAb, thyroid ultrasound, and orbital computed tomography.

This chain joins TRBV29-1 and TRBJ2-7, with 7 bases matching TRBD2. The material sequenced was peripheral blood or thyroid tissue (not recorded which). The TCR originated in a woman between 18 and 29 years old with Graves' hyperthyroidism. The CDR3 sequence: CSVVGGTRGEQYF. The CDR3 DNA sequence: TGCAGCGTTGTGGGGGGGACGAGGGGTGAGCAGTACTTC.